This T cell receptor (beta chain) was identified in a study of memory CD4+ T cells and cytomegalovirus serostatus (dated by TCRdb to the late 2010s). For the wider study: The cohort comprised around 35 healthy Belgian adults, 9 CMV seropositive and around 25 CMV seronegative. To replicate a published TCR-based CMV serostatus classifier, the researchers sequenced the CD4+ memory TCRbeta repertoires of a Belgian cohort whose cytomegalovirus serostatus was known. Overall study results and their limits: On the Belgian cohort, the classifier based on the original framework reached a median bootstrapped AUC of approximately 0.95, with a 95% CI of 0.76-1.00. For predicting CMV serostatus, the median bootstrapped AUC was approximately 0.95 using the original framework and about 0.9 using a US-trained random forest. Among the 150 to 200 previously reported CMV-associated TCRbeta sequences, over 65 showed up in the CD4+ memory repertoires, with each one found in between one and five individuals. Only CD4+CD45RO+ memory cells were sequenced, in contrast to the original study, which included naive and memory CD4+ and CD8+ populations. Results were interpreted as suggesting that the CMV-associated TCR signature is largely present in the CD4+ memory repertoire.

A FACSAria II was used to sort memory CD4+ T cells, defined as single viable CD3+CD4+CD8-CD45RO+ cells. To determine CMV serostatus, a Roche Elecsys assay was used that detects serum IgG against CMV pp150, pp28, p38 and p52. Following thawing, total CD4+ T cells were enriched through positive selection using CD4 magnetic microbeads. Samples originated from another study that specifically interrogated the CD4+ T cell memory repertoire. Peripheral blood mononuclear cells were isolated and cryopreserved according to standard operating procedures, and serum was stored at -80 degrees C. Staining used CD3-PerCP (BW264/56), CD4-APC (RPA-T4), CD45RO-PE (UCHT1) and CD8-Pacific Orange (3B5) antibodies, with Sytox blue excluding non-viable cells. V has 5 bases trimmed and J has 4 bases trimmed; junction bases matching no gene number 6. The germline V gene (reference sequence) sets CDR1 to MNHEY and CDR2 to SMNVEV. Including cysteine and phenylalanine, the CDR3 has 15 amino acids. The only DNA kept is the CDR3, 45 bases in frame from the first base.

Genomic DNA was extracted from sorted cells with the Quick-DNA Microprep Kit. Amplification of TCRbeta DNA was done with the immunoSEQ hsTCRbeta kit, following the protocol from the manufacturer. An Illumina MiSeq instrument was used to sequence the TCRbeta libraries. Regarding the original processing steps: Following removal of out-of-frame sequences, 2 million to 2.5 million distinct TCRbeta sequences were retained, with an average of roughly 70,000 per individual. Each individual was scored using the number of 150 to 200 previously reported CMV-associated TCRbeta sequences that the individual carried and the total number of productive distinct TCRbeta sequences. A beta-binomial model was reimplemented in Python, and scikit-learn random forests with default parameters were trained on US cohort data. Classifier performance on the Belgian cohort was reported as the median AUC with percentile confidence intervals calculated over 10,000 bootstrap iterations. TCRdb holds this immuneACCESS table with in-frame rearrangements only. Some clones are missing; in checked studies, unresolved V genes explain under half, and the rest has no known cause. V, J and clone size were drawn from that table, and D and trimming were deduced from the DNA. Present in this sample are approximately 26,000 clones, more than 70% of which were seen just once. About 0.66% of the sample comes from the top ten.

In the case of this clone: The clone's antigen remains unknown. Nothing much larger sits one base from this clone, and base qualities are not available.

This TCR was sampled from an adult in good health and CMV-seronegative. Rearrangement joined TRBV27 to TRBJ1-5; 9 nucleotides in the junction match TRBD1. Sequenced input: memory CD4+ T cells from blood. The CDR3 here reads CASSPDRGSNQPQHF. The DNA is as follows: TGTGCCAGCAGTCCGGACAGGGGCTCGAATCAGCCCCAGCATTTT.